Detailed here is one TCR beta chain. Its target is not known. Per the germline V gene, CDR1 is LGHNA and CDR2 is YNFKEQ. This CDR3 is built from 17 residues. The data belong to a study of T cells expressing NK-cell markers. Study overall: The study drew TCR beta repertoires from sorted CD3+CD56+NKG2C+, CD3+CD56+NKG2C- and CD3+CD56-NKG2C+ T cells. The study, taken as a whole, reports: Certain NKG2C+ T cell clones were expanded, and their HCMV specificity remained unclear. As a fraction of CD8+ T cells, dominant NKG2C+ clonotypes reached roughly 1.0-7.5% in six donors.

From its re-call of the 5' RACE reads, TCRdb lists each CDR3 protein once, without DNA. In all, the sample yields about 550,000 distinct CDR3 sequences. Source material: blood T cells: a sorted CD56 or NKG2C T cell subset, CD4+ or CD8+ T cells, or bulk PBMC T cells (not recorded which). This receptor was identified in a man aged 18 to 29 in good health. This sequence joins TRBV4-2 and TRBJ1-2; the D call of TRBD1 rests on TCRdb alone, since no DNA is present to check it. Here the CDR3 reads CASSQDSGTGGFYGYTF.